These 11 T cell receptor beta chains were all obtained from the same sample, sequenced in a study of T cell responses to AZD1222 COVID-19 vaccine. The table came from immunoSEQ multiplex PCR; TCRdb's copy has only in-frame clones and leaves some out. Altogether about 92,000 clones are present, just over 85% being singletons, with the ten largest covering under 13%. The sequencing used peripheral blood, collected on day 0 of MenACWY control vaccination. These receptors were collected from an adult in good health.

The V and J genes are TRBV28 and TRBJ2-3, with D possibly TRBD1 on 6 matching bases. The length of the CDR3 is 14 residues. Germline lookup yields CDR1 MDHEN and CDR2 SYDVKM. V lost 6 bases and J 2 bases, leaving 12 bases between the germline ends. CDR3 coding DNA: TGTGCCAGCAGCCCGACAGGTAACACAGATACGCAGTATTTT. This codes for CASSPTGNTDTQYF.

The chain has TRBV11-2 and TRBJ2-7, with D possibly TRBD1 on 5 matching bases. CDR1 is SGHAT, CDR2 FQNNGV, per germline. The CDR3 contains 15 residues. The V and J ends lost 5 bases and 6 bases respectively, with 20 bases between them. The CDR3 loop reads CASSQHRGDSSEQYF. DNA of the CDR3: TGTGCCAGCAGCCAACATAGGGGCGATTCGTCCGAGCAGTACTTC.

The J gene is TRBJ2-1, the V gene TRBV11-2; 15 bases are shared with TRBD2. Germline-derived CDR1 and CDR2 are SGHAT and FQNNGV. J lost 3 bases, V lost 2 bases, and 5 bases had no gene match. This CDR3 has 18 residues. The CDR3 DNA follows: TGTGCCAGCAGCTTACGGACTAGCGGGGGGGCCTTCTACAATGAGCAGTTCTTC. This gives the protein CASSLRTSGGAFYNEQFF. Using reference TRBV11-2 and TRBJ2-1 for the parts outside the CDR3, the full variable domain is EAGVAQSPRYKIIEKRQSVAFWCNPISGHATLYWYQQILGQGPKLLIQFQNNGVVDDSQLPKDRFSAERLKGVDSTLKIQPAKLEDSAVYLCASSLRTSGGAFYNEQFFGPGTRLTVL.

This sequence joins TRBV19 and TRBJ2-2; possible D gene TRBD1, 6 bases. V was shortened by 3 bases and J by 6 bases, with 14 bases between the two germline ends. This CDR3 spans 15 amino acids. Germline CDR1 reads LNHDA; CDR2 reads SQIVND (reference sequence). The CDR3 region has the DNA TGTGCCAGTAGTATCCGACAGTCAGGGGCCGGGGAGCTGTTTTTT. Its protein is CASSIRQSGAGELFF.

This chain links TRBV11-1 with TRBJ1-6, with D possibly being TRBD1 (5 bases). The CDR3 length is 14 residues. Between the trimmed V and J ends, which lost 0 bases and 6 bases, there was a span of 6 bases. Germline V gives CDR1 SGHAT, CDR2 FQDESV (reference sequence). CDR3 sequence: CASSLAGRNSPLHF. CDR3 nucleotides: TGTGCCAGCAGCTTAGCGGGACGTAATTCACCCCTCCACTTT.

The chain uses TRBV19 and TRBJ1-1; no definite D call. With 7 bases removed from V and 1 base from J, the gap between germline ends came to 10 bases. Germline CDR1 and CDR2: LNHDA and SQIVND (reference sequence). This CDR3 spans 13 amino acids. CDR3 sequence reads: CASNSRENTEAFF. The CDR3 region has the DNA TGTGCCAGTAATTCCCGGGAGAACACTGAAGCTTTCTTT. Looking up the rest from reference TRBV19 and TRBJ1-1 gives the full variable domain: DGGITQSPKYLFRKEGQNVTLSCEQNLNHDAMYWYRQDPGQGLRLIYYSQIVNDFQKGDIAEGYSVSREKKESFPLTVTSAQKNPTAFYLCASNSRENTEAFFGQGTRLTVV.

CDR3 sequence: CASSLPTGRSGNEQFF. In DNA form, the CDR3 reads TGTGCCAGCAGTTTACCCACAGGACGGTCCGGGAATGAGCAGTTCTTC. The rearrangement uses TRBV28 and TRBJ2-1, with D possibly TRBD1 on 5 matching bases. Trimming took 2 bases from V and 7 from J, leaving 18 bases between them. The CDR3 contains 16 residues. CDR1 is MDHEN and CDR2 is SYDVKM in the germline V gene.

This clone was found once. The chain carries TRBV5-6 and TRBJ1-6; no definite D call. Per germline, CDR1 SGHDT and CDR2 YYEEEE. This CDR3 is built from 16 residues. V lost 4 bases, J lost 6 bases, and 17 bases lay in between. Here the CDR3 reads CASSVGGSRGNSPLHF. CDR3 in DNA: TGTGCCAGCAGCGTGGGTGGTTCCCGGGGTAATTCACCCCTCCACTTT.

This sequence joins TRBV6-5 and TRBJ1-3; 8 bases are a match to TRBD1. CDR1 and CDR2 from the germline V gene are MNHEY and SVGAGI. This CDR3 is 15 amino acids long. After removal of 5 bases from V and 2 bases from J, the junction contained 5 bases not matched to a gene. The CDR3 sequence: CASSPDREAGNTIYF. The CDR3 coding sequence is TGTGCCAGCAGTCCGGACAGGGAGGCTGGAAACACCATATATTTT.

This chain uses TRBV9 with TRBJ1-2; D uncertain. The length of the CDR3 is 13 residues. V lost 3 bases and J lost 0, with 6 bases in between. The germline gives CDR1 SGDLS, CDR2 YYNGEE. The CDR3 DNA sequence: TGTGCCAGCAGCGCCCCCCCTAACTATGGCTACACCTTC. Translation: CASSAPPNYGYTF.

The count of this clone is one. The chain links TRBV5-1 to TRBJ2-7; D gene uncertain. Trimming cost V 0 bases and J 0 bases, with 10 bases left between them. Per the germline V gene, CDR1 is SGHRS and CDR2 is YFSETQ. The CDR3 runs to 15 residues. CDR3: CASSLAGSGSYEQYF. In DNA form, the CDR3 reads TGCGCCAGCAGCTTGGCCGGGTCCGGCTCCTACGAGCAGTACTTC. The full variable domain, rest sourced from reference TRBV5-1 and TRBJ2-7, is KAGVTQTPRYLIKTRGQQVTLSCSPISGHRSVSWYQQTPGQGLQFLFEYFSETQRNKGNFPGRFSGRQFSNSRSEMNVSTLELGDSALYLCASSLAGSGSYEQYFGPGTRLTVT.